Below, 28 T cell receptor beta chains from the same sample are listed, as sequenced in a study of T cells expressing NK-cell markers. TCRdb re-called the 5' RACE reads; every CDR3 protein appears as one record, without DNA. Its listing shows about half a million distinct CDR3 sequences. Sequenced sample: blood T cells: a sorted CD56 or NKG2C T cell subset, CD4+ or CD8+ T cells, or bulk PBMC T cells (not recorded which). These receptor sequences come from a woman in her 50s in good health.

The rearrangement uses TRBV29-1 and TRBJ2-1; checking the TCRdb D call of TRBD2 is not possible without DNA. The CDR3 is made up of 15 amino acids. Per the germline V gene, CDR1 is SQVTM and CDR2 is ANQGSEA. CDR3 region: CSVGTSGASINEQFF.

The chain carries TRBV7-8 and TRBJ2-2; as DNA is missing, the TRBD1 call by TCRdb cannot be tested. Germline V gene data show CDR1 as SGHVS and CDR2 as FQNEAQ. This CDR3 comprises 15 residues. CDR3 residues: CASNSGRSNTGELFF.

The CDR3 here is CASRKALDTQYF. The chain combines TRBV11-2 with TRBJ2-3; TCRdb proposes TRBD1, but this gene call is untestable without DNA. The CDR3 is 12 amino acids. CDR1 and CDR2 (germline): SGHAT, FQNNGV. The full variable domain, rest sourced from reference TRBV11-2 and TRBJ2-3, is EAGVAQSPRYKIIEKRQSVAFWCNPISGHATLYWYQQILGQGPKLLIQFQNNGVVDDSQLPKDRFSAERLKGVDSTLKIQPAKLEDSAVYLCASRKALDTQYFGPGTRLTVL.

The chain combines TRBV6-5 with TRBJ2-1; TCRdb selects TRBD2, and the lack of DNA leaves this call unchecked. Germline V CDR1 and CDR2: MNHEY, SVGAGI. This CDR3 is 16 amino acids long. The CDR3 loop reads CASKMLLAGIYNEQFF.

Here the CDR3 reads CASSLGTRDGYTF. The chain joins TRBV7-2 to TRBJ1-2; TCRdb lists TRBD1, though no DNA is available to test this call. The CDR3 has 13 amino acids. Germline V CDR1 and CDR2: SGHTA, FQGNSA.

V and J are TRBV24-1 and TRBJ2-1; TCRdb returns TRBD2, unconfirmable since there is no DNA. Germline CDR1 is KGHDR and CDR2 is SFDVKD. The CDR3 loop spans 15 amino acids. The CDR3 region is CATSDPSGTGNEQFF.

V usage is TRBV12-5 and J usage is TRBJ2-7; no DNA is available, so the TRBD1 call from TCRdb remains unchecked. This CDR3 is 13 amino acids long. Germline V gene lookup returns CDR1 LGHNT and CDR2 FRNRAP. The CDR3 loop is CASGWNRGSEQYF.

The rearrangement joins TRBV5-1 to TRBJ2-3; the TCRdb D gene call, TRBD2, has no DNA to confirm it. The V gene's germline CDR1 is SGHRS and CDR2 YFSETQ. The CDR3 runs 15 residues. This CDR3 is CASSLVERTTDTQYF.

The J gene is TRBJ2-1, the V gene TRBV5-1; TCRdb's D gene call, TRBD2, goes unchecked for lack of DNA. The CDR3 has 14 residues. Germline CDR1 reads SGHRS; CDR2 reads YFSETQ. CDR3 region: CASGEGLSYNEQFF.

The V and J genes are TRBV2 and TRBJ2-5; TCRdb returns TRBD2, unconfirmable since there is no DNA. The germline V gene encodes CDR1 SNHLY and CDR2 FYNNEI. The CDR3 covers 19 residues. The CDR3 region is CASSLTPLVTETKEETQYF.

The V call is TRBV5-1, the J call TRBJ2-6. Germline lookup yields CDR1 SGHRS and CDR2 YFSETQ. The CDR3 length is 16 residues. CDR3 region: CASSLDGDRVANVLTF. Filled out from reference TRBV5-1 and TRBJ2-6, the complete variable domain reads KAGVTQTPRYLIKTRGQQVTLSCSPISGHRSVSWYQQTPGQGLQFLFEYFSETQRNKGNFPGRFSGRQFSNSRSEMNVSTLELGDSALYLCASSLDGDRVANVLTFGAGSRLTVL.

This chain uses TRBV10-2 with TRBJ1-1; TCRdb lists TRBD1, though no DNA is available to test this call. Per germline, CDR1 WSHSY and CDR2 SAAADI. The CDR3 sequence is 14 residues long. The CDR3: CASSESGADTEAFF.

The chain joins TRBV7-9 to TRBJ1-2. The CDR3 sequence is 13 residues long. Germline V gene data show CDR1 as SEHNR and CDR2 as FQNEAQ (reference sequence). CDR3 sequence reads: CASSLAQGPRITF.

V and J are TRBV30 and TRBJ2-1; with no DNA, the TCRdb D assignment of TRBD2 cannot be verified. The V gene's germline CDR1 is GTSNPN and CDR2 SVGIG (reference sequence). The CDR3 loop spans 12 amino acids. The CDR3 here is CAWSRTSGWGFF.

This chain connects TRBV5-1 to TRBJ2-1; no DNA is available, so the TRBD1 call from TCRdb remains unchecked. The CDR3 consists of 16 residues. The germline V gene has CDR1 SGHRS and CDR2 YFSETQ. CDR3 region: CASSLAGTGIYNEQFF.

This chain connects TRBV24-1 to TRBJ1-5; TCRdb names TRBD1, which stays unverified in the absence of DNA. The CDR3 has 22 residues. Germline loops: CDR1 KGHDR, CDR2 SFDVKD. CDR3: CATSDLRMGTGGELYSNQPQHF.

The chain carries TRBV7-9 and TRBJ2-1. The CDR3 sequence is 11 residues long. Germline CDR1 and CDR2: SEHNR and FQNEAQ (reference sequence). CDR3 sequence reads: CASTQPNEQFF.

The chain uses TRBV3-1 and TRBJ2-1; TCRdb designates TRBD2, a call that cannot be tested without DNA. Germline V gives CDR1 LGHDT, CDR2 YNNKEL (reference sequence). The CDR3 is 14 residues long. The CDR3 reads CASSELAGANEQFF.

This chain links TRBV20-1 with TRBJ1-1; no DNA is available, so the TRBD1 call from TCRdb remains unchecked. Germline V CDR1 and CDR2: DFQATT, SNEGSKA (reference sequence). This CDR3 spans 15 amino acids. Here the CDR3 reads CSARGVQGKDTEAFF.

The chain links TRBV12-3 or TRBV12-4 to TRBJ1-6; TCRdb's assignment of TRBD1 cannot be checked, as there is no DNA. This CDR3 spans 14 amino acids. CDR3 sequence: CASSTRDRASPLHF.

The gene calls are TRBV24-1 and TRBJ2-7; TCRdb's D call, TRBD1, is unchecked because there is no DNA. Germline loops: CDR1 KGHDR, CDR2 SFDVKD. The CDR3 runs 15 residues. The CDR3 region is CATSERGTGIYEQYF.

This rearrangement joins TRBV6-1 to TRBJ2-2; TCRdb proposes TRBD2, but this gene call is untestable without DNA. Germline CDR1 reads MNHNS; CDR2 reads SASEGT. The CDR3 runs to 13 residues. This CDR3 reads CASRLEHTGELFF.

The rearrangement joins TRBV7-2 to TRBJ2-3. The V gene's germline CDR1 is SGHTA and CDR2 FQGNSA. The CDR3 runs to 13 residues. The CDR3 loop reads CASSPGVSDTQYF.

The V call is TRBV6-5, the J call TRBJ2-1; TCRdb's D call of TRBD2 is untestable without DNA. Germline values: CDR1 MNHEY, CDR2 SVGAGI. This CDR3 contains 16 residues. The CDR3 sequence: CASTKALASGNNEQFF.

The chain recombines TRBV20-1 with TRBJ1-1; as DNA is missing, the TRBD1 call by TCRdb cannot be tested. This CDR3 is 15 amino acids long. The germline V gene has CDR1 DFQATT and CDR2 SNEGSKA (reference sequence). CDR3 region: CSASTLGQTGQEAFF.

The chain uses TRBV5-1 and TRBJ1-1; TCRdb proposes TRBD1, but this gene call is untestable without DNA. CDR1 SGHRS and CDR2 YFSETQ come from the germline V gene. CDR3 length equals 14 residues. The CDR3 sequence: CASSLGERGTEAFF.

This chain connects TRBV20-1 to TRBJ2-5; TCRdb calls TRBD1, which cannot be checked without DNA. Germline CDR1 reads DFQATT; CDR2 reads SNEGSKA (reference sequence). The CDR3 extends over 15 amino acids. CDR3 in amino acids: CSAAPIGQGQETQYF.

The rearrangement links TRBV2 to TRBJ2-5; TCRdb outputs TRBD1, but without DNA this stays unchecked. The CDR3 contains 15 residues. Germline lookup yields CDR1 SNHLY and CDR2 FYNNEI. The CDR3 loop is CASKKTGLDVETQYF.